Listed below are T cell receptor beta chains from one sample, sequenced in a study of OX40 agonist ivuxolimab in advanced cancers. Only in-frame clones appear in the TCRdb table, and some are missing; sequencing was by immunoSEQ multiplex PCR. The repertoire holds roughly 87,000 clones, with more than 80% as singletons. This specimen consisted of CD4+ or CD8+ T cells sorted from blood, obtained in a trial of the OX40 agonist ivuxolimab. The source of these receptors is an adult with an advanced solid tumor such as melanoma, head and neck, liver or kidney cancer. Each CDR3 is given with its conserved first and last residue. The order of the fields is V gene, D gene, clone size, J gene, CDR3 DNA, CDR3 protein. D genes are given only for firm matches. Size is omitted from some rows. Given values are once, few, many or a class for expanded clones.

>TRBV27|.|.|TRBJ2-6
TGTGCCAGCAGTATATTCTCTGGGGCCAACGTCCTGACTTTC
CASSIFSGANVLTF
>TRBV13|TRBD2|.|TRBJ2-3
TGTGCCAGCAGCTTAACGGCGGGAGTAGATACGCAGTATTTT
CASSLTAGVDTQYF
>TRBV6-5|.|once|TRBJ1-5
TGTGCCAGCAAACGGACCGTCCGCAATCAGCCCCAGCATTTT
CASKRTVRNQPQHF
>TRBV19|.|.|TRBJ1-1
TGTGCCAGTATGGGACGGGGTATAACTGAAGCTTTCTTT
CASMGRGITEAFF
>TRBV7-3|.|.|TRBJ2-2
TGTGCCAGCAGCCCAGGGGGGACCGGGGAGCTGTTTTTT
CASSPGGTGELFF
>TRBV27|.|.|TRBJ2-7
TGTGCCAGCAGTCCATCCCCCCTCTCCTACGAGCAGTACTTC
CASSPSPLSYEQYF
>TRBV30|TRBD1|few|TRBJ1-1
TGTGCCTGGGGGACAGGAGACACTGAAGCTTTCTTT
CAWGTGDTEAFF
>TRBV15|.|.|TRBJ1-1
TGTGCCACCAGCAGAGTGACACAGAACACTGAAGCTTTCTTT
CATSRVTQNTEAFF
>TRBV30|.|.|TRBJ1-4
TGTGCCTGGAGTATGGGGGGCGCGGAGAAACTGTTTTTT
CAWSMGGAEKLFF
>TRBV4-2|.|.|TRBJ2-5
TGTGCCAGCAGCCAAGATCGGCGCCGCCGGGAGACCCAGTACTTC
CASSQDRRRRETQYF
>TRBV15|TRBD1|.|TRBJ1-1
TGTGCCACCAGCAGGGGACAGGAGGGGTTGAACACTGAAGCTTTCTTT
CATSRGQEGLNTEAFF
>TRBV12-2|.|once|TRBJ1-1
TGTGCAAGTCGCTTAGCGATCGAGAAGGGGAACACTGAAGCTTTCTTT
CASRLAIEKGNTEAFF
>TRBV6-6|.|.|TRBJ1-2
TGTGCCAGCAGTTTCGGGGGAAATGGCTACACCTTC
CASSFGGNGYTF
>TRBV2|.|.|TRBJ2-1
TGTGCCAGCAGTGAAACACTAGCAGTTGAGCAGTTCTTC
CASSETLAVEQFF
>TRBV19|.|.|TRBJ1-1
TGTGCCAGTAGTATTTTTCCGGGGGCGCGGGTCAGCACTGAAGCTTTCTTT
CASSIFPGARVSTEAFF
>TRBV19|TRBD1|.|TRBJ2-3
TGTGCCAGTAGTGTCAGACAGGGATTAACAGATACGCAGTATTTT
CASSVRQGLTDTQYF
>TRBV7-3|.|.|TRBJ2-1
TGTGCCAGCAGCTTTGGCGAGCGCGGAAATGAGCAGTTCTTC
CASSFGERGNEQFF
>TRBV15|.|.|TRBJ1-1
TGTGCCACCAGCGCCGCCGGGTCGAACACTGAAGCTTTCTTT
CATSAAGSNTEAFF
>TRBV11-3|TRBD2|.|TRBJ2-5
TGTGCCAGCAGCTTATCCGGGAGGGAGACCCAGTACTTC
CASSLSGRETQYF
>TRBV4-3|.|.|TRBJ2-4
TGCGCCAGCAGCCAAGTAACAGGGAAAGGCATTCAGTACTTC
CASSQVTGKGIQYF
>TRBV7-9|.|.|TRBJ1-1
TGTGCCAGCAGCCTGGCCCACACTGAAGCTTTCTTT
CASSLAHTEAFF
>TRBV4-3|.|.|TRBJ1-1
TGCGCCAGCAGCCCCCGGGTCAGGACCTCACATGAAGCTTTCTTT
CASSPRVRTSHEAFF
>TRBV11-2|TRBD2|.|TRBJ2-1
TGTGCCAGCGGGGGGGGCTACAATGAGCAGTTCTTC
CASGGGYNEQFF
>TRBV12-5|.|.|TRBJ1-3
TGTGCTAGTGGTTTCCTCAGGACCTCCGCCGGAAACACCATATATTTT
CASGFLRTSAGNTIYF
>TRBV2|TRBD1|.|TRBJ2-1
TGTGCCAGCAGTGATCTCGGGACAGGGGGAGTTTTTATGGATGAGCAGTTCTTC
CASSDLGTGGVFMDEQFF
>TRBV27|.|.|TRBJ2-1
TGTGCCAGCAGTTTGAGGACAGCTTACAATGAGCAGTTCTTC
CASSLRTAYNEQFF
>TRBV27|TRBD1|once|TRBJ1-5
TGTGCCAGCTCAAAAGGGACAGGTTTCAATCAGCCCCAGCATTTT
CASSKGTGFNQPQHF
>TRBV27|.|.|TRBJ1-5
TGTGCCAGCAGGGCGGGGGGGAGCAATCAGCCCCAGCATTTT
CASRAGGSNQPQHF
>TRBV6-6|TRBD1|.|TRBJ1-3
TGTGCCAGCAGTTCTCGACAGGGACTCCCTGGAAACACCATATATTTT
CASSSRQGLPGNTIYF
>TRBV25-1|.|.|TRBJ2-1
TGTGCCAGCAGTCCCGGGGACAATGAGCAGTTCTTC
CASSPGDNEQFF
>TRBV9|.|few|TRBJ2-1
TGTGCCAGCAGCGTAGGTAGCGGAGCCTACAATGAGCAGTTCTTC
CASSVGSGAYNEQFF
>TRBV9|.|.|TRBJ1-2
TGTGCCAGCAGCCCCGGGACGGATAACTATGGCTACACCTTC
CASSPGTDNYGYTF
>TRBV4-3|.|.|TRBJ1-2
TGCGCCAGCAGCCAAGATCCCGGCGGGGGAAATGGCTACACCTTC
CASSQDPGGGNGYTF
>TRBV12-5|TRBD2|.|TRBJ2-1
TGTGCTAGTGGTTTAAGTGCTAGCGGGGTGAATGAGCAGTTCTTC
CASGLSASGVNEQFF
>TRBV4-1|TRBD2|.|TRBJ2-4
TGCGCCAGCAGCTTCGGGACTAGCGGGAGGGCCGGGTCCATTCAGTACTTC
CASSFGTSGRAGSIQYF
>TRBV19|.|.|TRBJ1-5
TGTGCCAGTAGTATAGATGCGGGGGGCGAGGGGATTGTGCCCCAGCATTTT
CASSIDAGGEGIVPQHF
>TRBV30|TRBD2|.|TRBJ2-1
TGTGCCTGGAGAAACAGCGGGAGGGGAGGTGAGCAGTTCTTC
CAWRNSGRGGEQFF
>TRBV4-2|TRBD2|.|TRBJ2-1
TGTGCCAGCAGCCAAGATCTAGCGGGGGATGAGCAGTTCTTC
CASSQDLAGDEQFF
>TRBV30|.|.|TRBJ1-2
TGTGCCTGGAGACCCACCCGGGGCCTAAGGAACTATGGCTACACCTTC
CAWRPTRGLRNYGYTF
>TRBV4-2|.|.|TRBJ1-5
TGTGCCAGCAGCCAATCATTCGGACGCCCCGGGCCCCAGCATTTT
CASSQSFGRPGPQHF
>TRBV6-6|TRBD1|.|TRBJ1-2
TGTGCCAGCATCCGCCCACAGGGGGCAAGGGGCTACACCTTC
CASIRPQGARGYTF
>TRBV10-2|.|.|TRBJ1-2
TGCGCCAGCAGTGAGTCCAGCTATGGCTACACCTTC
CASSESSYGYTF
>TRBV30|.|.|TRBJ1-2
TGTGCCTGGAGTGTTAAAGTGGGCTATGGCTACACCTTC
CAWSVKVGYGYTF
>TRBV15|.|.|TRBJ2-2
TGTGCCACCCGGCACGCGAACACCGGGGAGCTGTTTTTT
CATRHANTGELFF
>TRBV7-3|.|.|TRBJ2-3
TGTGCCAGCAGCTCTCTTGGGGGGTTAGATACGCAGTATTTT
CASSSLGGLDTQYF
>TRBV28|.|.|TRBJ1-2
TGTGCCAGCAGTCCCATACCCATGGAAGGGGTCTATGGCTACACCTTC
CASSPIPMEGVYGYTF
>TRBV7-2|.|.|TRBJ2-1
TGTGCCAGCAGCCAGAGACTAGTCCCCAATGAGCAGTTCTTC
CASSQRLVPNEQFF
>TRBV4-2|.|.|TRBJ2-2
TGTGCCAGCAGCCAAGGTCGCACCGGGGAGCTGTTTTTT
CASSQGRTGELFF
>TRBV28|.|.|TRBJ2-3
TGTGCCAGCAGTCGGGGGACAGATACGCAGTATTTT
CASSRGTDTQYF
>TRBV6-5|.|.|TRBJ1-1
TGTGCCAGCCGGACTGGGACTGAAGCTTTCTTT
CASRTGTEAFF
>TRBV28|.|.|TRBJ2-1
TGTGCCAGCAGTTTAGTTTTAGGATACAATGAGCAGTTCTTC
CASSLVLGYNEQFF
>TRBV5-4|.|.|TRBJ2-3
TGTGCCAGCAGCCTGACAGATACGCAGTATTTT
CASSLTDTQYF
>TRBV4-3|TRBD2|once|TRBJ2-3
TGCGCCAGCAGCCACGGACTAGCGGGAGAAAGGGGGCCAGATACGCAGTATTTT
CASSHGLAGERGPDTQYF